This T cell receptor beta chain was captured by sequencing in a study of blood T cell repertoires in COVID-19. Study summary: Spain, Italy and the United States supplied samples that represented acute and convalescent COVID-19. T cells, B-cell-depleted T cells, or PBMCs provided the cDNA or gDNA that served as material.

Looked up from germline, CDR1 is SGHAT and CDR2 is FQNNGV. There are 14 residues in the CDR3. V lost 6 bases to trimming and J lost 2 bases, with 12 bases between them. Per the original data handling: Counts of nucleated cells, estimated from reference gene primer amplification, were obtained. Profiled with immunoSEQ multiplex PCR; TCRdb holds only in-frame clones, not every one. That table is the source of V, J and clone size, and D and trimming were worked out from the DNA. The sample has some 220,000 clones; roughly four fifths are singletons. Enrolment of Seattle patients took place during active infection, and they were followed longitudinally.

The specimen was peripheral blood. This rearrangement joins TRBV11-2 to TRBJ2-3; perhaps TRBD1 as D (6 bases). The TCR originated in a woman aged 70-85 years with COVID-19, enrolled during active disease. The CDR3 spells CASSSDRSTDTQYF. CDR3 DNA: TGTGCCAGCAGTTCCGACAGGTCCACAGATACGCAGTATTTT. The variable domain in full, with the rest retrieved from reference TRBV11-2 and TRBJ2-3, is EAGVAQSPRYKIIEKRQSVAFWCNPISGHATLYWYQQILGQGPKLLIQFQNNGVVDDSQLPKDRFSAERLKGVDSTLKIQPAKLEDSAVYLCASSSDRSTDTQYFGPGTRLTVL.